This T cell receptor (beta chain) was observed in a study of STAT5B mutations in CD4+ large granular lymphocyte leukemia. Study-level findings and limits: Patient CD4-sorted repertoires stayed more clonal than healthy ones after leukemic-clone removal. TRBV06-family usage was enriched in top patient clones (8/27) versus controls (2/35).

Buffy coats from healthy blood donors served as controls. CDR1 is SGHRS and CDR2 is YFSETQ in the germline V gene. The CDR3 spans 15 residues. Trimming pared 1 base from V and 3 bases from J, leaving 10 bases between. Original processing methods: A productive frequency of 2.59 x 10-5 was the lowest detectable. The method was immunoSEQ multiplex PCR; TCRdb's version includes in-frame clones alone and lacks a portion of them. V and J calls plus clone size are reproduced from that table; the DNA served to infer D and trimming. The sample consists of 22,000 or so clones, around 81% of them appearing once. As to this clone: The antigen remains undetermined.

The source is a human donor in good health. The J gene is TRBJ2-2, the V gene TRBV5-1, with D possibly TRBD2 on 6 matching bases. The sample consisted of CD4+ T cells from blood buffy coats. The DNA for the CDR3 is TGCGCCAGCAGCTTGATGAGACTAGACACCGGGGAGCTGTTTTTT. Translating gives CASSLMRLDTGELFF.